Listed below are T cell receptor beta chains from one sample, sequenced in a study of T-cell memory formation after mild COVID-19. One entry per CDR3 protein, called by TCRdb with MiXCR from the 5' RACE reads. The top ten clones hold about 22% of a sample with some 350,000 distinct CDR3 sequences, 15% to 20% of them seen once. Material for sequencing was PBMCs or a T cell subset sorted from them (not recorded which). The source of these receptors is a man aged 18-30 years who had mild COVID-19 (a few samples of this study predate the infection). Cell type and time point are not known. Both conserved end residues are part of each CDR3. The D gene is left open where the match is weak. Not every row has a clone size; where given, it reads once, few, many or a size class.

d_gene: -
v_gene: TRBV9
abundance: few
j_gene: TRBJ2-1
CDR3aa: CASSELAYAGSYNEQFF
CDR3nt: TGTGCCAGCAGCGAGTTAGCATACGCAGGGTCCTACAATGAGCAGTTCTTC

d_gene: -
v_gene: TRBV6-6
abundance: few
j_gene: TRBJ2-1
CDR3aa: CASSLLFNEQFF
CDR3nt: TGTGCCAGCAGTCTCCTTTTCAATGAGCAGTTCTTC

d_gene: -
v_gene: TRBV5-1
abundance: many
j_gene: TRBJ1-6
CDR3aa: CASRDSGTGYSPLHF
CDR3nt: TGCGCCAGCAGGGACTCCGGGACTGGGTATTCACCCCTCCACTTT

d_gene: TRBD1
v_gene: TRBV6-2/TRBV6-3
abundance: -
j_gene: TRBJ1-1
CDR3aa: CASSFIQGASENTEAFF
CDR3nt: TGTGCCAGCAGTTTCATCCAGGGGGCCTCCGAAAACACTGAAGCTTTCTTT

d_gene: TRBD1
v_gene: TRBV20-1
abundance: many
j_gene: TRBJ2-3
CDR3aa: CSAGTETSTDTQYF
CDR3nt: TGCAGTGCGGGGACAGAAACGAGCACAGATACGCAGTATTTT

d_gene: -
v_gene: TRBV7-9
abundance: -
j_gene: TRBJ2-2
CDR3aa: CASSTRLFSPGTGELFF
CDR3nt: TGTGCCAGCAGCACACGACTTTTTTCGCCGGGTACCGGGGAGCTGTTTTTT

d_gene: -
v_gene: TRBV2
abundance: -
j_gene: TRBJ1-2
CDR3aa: CASREDSNYGYTF
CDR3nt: TGTGCCAGCAGAGAGGACAGCAACTATGGCTACACCTTC

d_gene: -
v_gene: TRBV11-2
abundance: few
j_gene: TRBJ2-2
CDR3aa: CASSLTYGTGELFF
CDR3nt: TGTGCCAGCAGCTTAACATATGGGACCGGGGAGCTGTTTTTT

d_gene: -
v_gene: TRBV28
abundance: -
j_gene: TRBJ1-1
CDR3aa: CASRMGGGGPRTEAFF
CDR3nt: TGTGCCAGCAGAATGGGCGGGGGGGGACCACGCACTGAAGCTTTCTTT

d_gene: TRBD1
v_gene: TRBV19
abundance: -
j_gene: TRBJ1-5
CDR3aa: CASSIATLRGPPQHF
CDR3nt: TGTGCCAGTAGTATCGCTACCCTCAGGGGGCCGCCCCAGCATTTT

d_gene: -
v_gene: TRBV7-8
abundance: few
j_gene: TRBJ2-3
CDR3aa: CASSLAQGTDTQYF
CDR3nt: TGTGCCAGCAGCTTAGCGCAGGGCACAGATACGCAGTATTTT

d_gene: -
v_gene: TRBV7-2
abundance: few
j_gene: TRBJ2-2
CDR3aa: CASSLVPLVSTGELFF
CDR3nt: TGTGCCAGCAGCTTAGTTCCCCTAGTAAGCACCGGGGAGCTGTTTTTT

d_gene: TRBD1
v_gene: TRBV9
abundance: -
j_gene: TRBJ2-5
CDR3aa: CASSVDRGRETQYF
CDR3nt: TGTGCCAGCAGCGTAGACAGGGGTAGGGAGACCCAGTACTTC

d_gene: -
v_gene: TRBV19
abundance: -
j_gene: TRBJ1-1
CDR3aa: CATLRANTEAFF
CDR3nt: TGTGCCACGCTGCGGGCGAACACTGAAGCTTTCTTT

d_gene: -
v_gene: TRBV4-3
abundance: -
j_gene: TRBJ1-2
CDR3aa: CASSQEPGWGGYTF
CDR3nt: TGCGCCAGCAGCCAAGAGCCCGGCTGGGGTGGCTACACCTTC

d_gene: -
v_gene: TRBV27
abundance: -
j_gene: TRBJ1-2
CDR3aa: CASSFRAGYGYTF
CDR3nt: TGTGCCAGCAGTTTCAGGGCGGGGTATGGCTACACCTTC

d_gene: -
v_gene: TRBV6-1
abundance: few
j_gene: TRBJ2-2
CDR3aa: CASSDGPTGELFF
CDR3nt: TGTGCCAGCAGTGATGGGCCCACCGGGGAGCTGTTTTTT

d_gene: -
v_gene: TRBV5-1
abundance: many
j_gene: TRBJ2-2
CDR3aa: CASSSRGASTGELFF
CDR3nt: TGCGCCAGCAGCTCACGGGGGGCGTCCACCGGGGAGCTGTTTTTT

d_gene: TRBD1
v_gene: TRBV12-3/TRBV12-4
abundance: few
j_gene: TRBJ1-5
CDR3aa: CASSTERGLGQPQHF
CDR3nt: TGTGCCAGCAGTACTGAGAGGGGGCTAGGTCAGCCCCAGCATTTT

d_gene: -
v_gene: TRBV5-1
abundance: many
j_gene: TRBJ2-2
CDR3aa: CASRAGTPNTGELFF
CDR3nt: TGCGCCAGCAGGGCCGGGACACCGAACACCGGGGAGCTGTTTTTT

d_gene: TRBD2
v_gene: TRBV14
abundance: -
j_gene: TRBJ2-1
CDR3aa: CASSLFSGGHYNEQFF
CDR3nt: TGTGCCAGCAGCCTCTTCAGCGGGGGGCATTACAATGAGCAGTTCTTC

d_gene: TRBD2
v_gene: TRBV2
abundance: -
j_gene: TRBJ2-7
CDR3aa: CASKETSGGYEQYF
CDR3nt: TGTGCCAGCAAGGAAACTAGCGGGGGTTACGAGCAGTACTTC

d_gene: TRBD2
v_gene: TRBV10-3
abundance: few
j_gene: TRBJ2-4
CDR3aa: CAIKGGGAKNIQYF
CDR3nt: TGTGCCATCAAGGGCGGGGGGGCCAAAAACATTCAGTACTTC

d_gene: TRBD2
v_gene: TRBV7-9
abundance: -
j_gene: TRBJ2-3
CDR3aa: CASSLAGDSGGKDTQYF
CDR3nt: TGTGCCAGCAGCTTAGCTGGGGATAGCGGGGGCAAGGATACGCAGTATTTT

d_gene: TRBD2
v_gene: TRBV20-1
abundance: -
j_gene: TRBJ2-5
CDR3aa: CSASHTSVQETQYF
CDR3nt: TGCAGTGCTAGCCACACTAGCGTACAAGAGACCCAGTACTTC

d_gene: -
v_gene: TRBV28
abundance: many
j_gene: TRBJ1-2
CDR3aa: CASSFPTPTYGYTF
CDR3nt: TGTGCCAGCAGTTTTCCCACCCCCACTTATGGCTACACCTTC

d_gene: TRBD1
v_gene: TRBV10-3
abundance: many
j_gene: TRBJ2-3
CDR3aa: CAISGGTGVPDTQYF
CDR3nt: TGTGCCATCAGTGGGGGGACAGGGGTTCCAGATACGCAGTATTTT